A single sample gave rise to the 24 T cell receptor beta chains below, sequenced in a study of blood T cell repertoires in COVID-19. Produced via immunoSEQ multiplex PCR; TCRdb's table is partial and in-frame only. The table has roughly 130,000 clones, roughly 76% seen once. The source material was peripheral blood. These receptors were collected from a man older than 75 with acute or convalescent COVID-19.

The chain is built from TRBV7-3 and TRBJ1-6; no reliable D call. The ends were cut back, 3 bases at V and 4 bases at J, with 10 bases in the middle. Per germline, CDR1 SGHTA and CDR2 FQGTGA. This CDR3 is 15 amino acids long. CDR3 protein: CASSLEGLYNSPLHF. The CDR3 DNA sequence: TGTGCCAGCAGCTTGGAGGGCCTTTATAATTCACCCCTCCACTTT.

The CDR3 loop is CSVRSSYEQYF. DNA of the CDR3: TGCAGCGTTAGGAGCTCCTACGAGCAGTACTTC. The rearrangement joins TRBV29-1 to TRBJ2-7; D ambiguous. Trimming took off 5 bases at V and 0 bases at J, with 5 bases between the two ends. This CDR3 comprises 11 residues. Germline V gene sequence: CDR1 SQVTM, CDR2 ANQGSEA.

The genes are TRBV3-1 (or the pseudogene TRBV3-2) and TRBJ2-7; TRBD2 matches 10 bases. The junction had 1 base not matched to a gene; V was cut back by 0 bases and J by 2 bases. The CDR3 has 15 residues. The germline V gene encodes CDR1 LGHDT and CDR2 YNNKEL (reference sequence). In DNA, the CDR3 is TGTGCCAGCAGCCAAGATCTAGCGGGGGCCTACGAGCAGTACTTC. Its protein is CASSQDLAGAYEQYF.

The chain is built from TRBV18 and TRBJ1-3; D gene ambiguous. V lost 2 bases and J 0 bases, leaving 5 bases between the germline ends. This CDR3 region has 14 residues. Germline CDR1 KGHSH, CDR2 LQKENI. CDR3 residues: CASSPTVSGNTIYF. The CDR3 bases are TGTGCCAGCTCACCAACAGTCTCTGGAAACACCATATATTTT.

The chain joins TRBV28 to TRBJ1-2; possible D gene TRBD1, 5 bases. The CDR3 runs to 11 residues. Between the trimmed V and J ends, which lost 9 bases and 2 bases, there was a span of 7 bases. The germline V gene encodes CDR1 MDHEN and CDR2 SYDVKM. CDR3 residues: CASAGNYGYTF. CDR3 bases: TGTGCCAGTGCAGGGAACTATGGCTACACCTTC.

The sample holds many counts of this clone. The V and J genes are TRBV29-1 and TRBJ1-4; the match to TRBD1 covers 7 bases. There are 14 residues in the CDR3. The V gene end was trimmed by 5 bases and the J gene end by 6 bases; junction bases not matched to a gene: 9. The V gene's germline CDR1 is SQVTM and CDR2 ANQGSEA. Here the CDR3 reads CSVRQGWGDEKLFF. CDR3 nucleotides: TGCAGCGTTCGACAGGGCTGGGGCGATGAAAAACTGTTTTTT. Full variable domain (missing parts from reference TRBV29-1 and TRBJ1-4): SAVISQKPSRDICQRGTSLTIQCQVDSQVTMMFWYRQQPGQSLTLIATANQGSEATYESGFVIDKFPISRPNLTFSTLTVSNMSPEDSSIYLCSVRQGWGDEKLFFGSGTQLSVL.

This clone came up a few times. The rearrangement joins TRBV7-9 to TRBJ1-4; 8 bases fit TRBD1. The junction had 3 bases not matched to a gene; V was cut back by 1 base and J by 5 bases. Germline CDR1 is SEHNR and CDR2 is FQNEAQ (reference sequence). The CDR3 is 15 amino acids. The CDR3 spells CASSLDGTGNEKLFF. In DNA, the CDR3 is TGTGCCAGCAGCTTAGACGGGACAGGCAATGAAAAACTGTTTTTT.

The chain couples TRBV15 to TRBJ2-3, with D possibly matching TRBD2 (7 bases). The CDR3 is 17 residues long. The V gene's germline CDR1 is LNHNV and CDR2 YYDKDF (reference sequence). V lost 1 base and J 4 bases, leaving 18 bases between the germline ends. CDR3 DNA: TGTGCCACCAGCAGAGGGGAGGGCAGGGGAGGTGCAGATACGCAGTATTTT. Translated, it gives CATSRGEGRGGADTQYF.

The chain couples TRBV29-1 to TRBJ2-1; TRBD1 is a possible D gene (7 bases). The V end was cut by 4 bases, the J end by 9 bases, with 16 bases between. CDR1 is SQVTM and CDR2 is ANQGSEA in the germline V gene. CDR3 length: 13 amino acids. The CDR3: CSVGRQGGSEQFF. The CDR3 DNA reads as TGCAGCGTTGGAAGGCAGGGGGGTAGTGAGCAGTTCTTC.

The rearrangement links TRBV6-1 to TRBJ2-7, with 8 bases lining up with TRBD1. V was pared by 1 base and J by 2 bases, with 4 bases of the junction left unmatched. This CDR3 is built from 15 residues. CDR1 and CDR2 from the germline V gene are MNHNS and SASEGT. CDR3 DNA: TGTGCCAGCAGTGAAGAGGTGACAGGGGCCTACGAGCAGTACTTC. It yields the protein CASSEEVTGAYEQYF.

The genes are TRBV7-6 and TRBJ1-1; D possibly corresponds to TRBD1 (5 bases). V was shortened by 1 base and J by 7 bases, with 13 bases between the two germline ends. The CDR3 runs to 14 residues. In germline, CDR1 is SGHVS, CDR2 FNYEAQ. The CDR3 sequence: CASSLDPQDNEAFF. Here the CDR3 DNA reads TGTGCCAGCAGCTTAGATCCACAGGACAATGAAGCTTTCTTT. The full variable domain, with the rest looked up from reference TRBV7-6 and TRBJ1-1, is GAGVSQSPRYKVTKRGQDVALRCDPISGHVSLYWYRQALGQGPEFLTYFNYEAQQDKSGLPNDRFSAERPEGSISTLTIQRTEQRDSAMYRCASSLDPQDNEAFFGQGTRLTVV.

This clone occurred a few times. The chain combines TRBV5-4 with TRBJ2-7; D is uncertain. The CDR3 runs to 16 residues. With 2 bases removed from V and 0 bases from J, the gap between germline ends came to 15 bases. The germline V gene encodes CDR1 SGHNT and CDR2 YYREEE (reference sequence). CDR3 loop: CASSLGQQKDSYEQYF. The CDR3 DNA reads as TGTGCCAGCAGCTTAGGTCAACAGAAAGACTCCTACGAGCAGTACTTC. The full variable domain, in which reference TRBV5-4 and TRBJ2-7 provide the parts outside the CDR3, is ETGVTQSPTHLIKTRGQQVTLRCSSQSGHNTVSWYQQALGQGPQFIFQYYREEENGRGNFPPRFSGLQFPNYSSELNVNALELDDSALYLCASSLGQQKDSYEQYFGPGTRLTVT.

This clone has a handful of counts. This chain uses TRBV5-4 with TRBJ2-7; 7 bases are shared with TRBD2. The germline CDR1 and CDR2 sequences are SGHNT and YYREEE (reference sequence). CDR3 length equals 16 residues. V was clipped by 4 bases and J by 3 bases; unmatched bases: 13. This CDR3 reads CASSPGSGDPLYEQYF. DNA for the CDR3: TGTGCCAGCAGCCCAGGGAGCGGGGACCCCCTCTACGAGCAGTACTTC.

The chain is built from TRBV7-2 and TRBJ1-5; D is undetermined. Germline V gives CDR1 SGHTA, CDR2 FQGNSA. With 5 bases removed from V and 0 bases from J, the gap between germline ends came to 8 bases. The length of the CDR3 is 14 residues. CDR3 DNA sequence: TGTGCCAGCAGCCCGAGTAATAGCAATCAGCCCCAGCATTTT. Protein sequence: CASSPSNSNQPQHF.

The chain recombines TRBV2 with TRBJ1-3; 8 bases map to TRBD1. The CDR3 covers 14 residues. V was pared by 4 bases and J by 4 bases, with 3 bases of the junction left unmatched. CDR1 and CDR2 (germline): SNHLY, FYNNEI. The CDR3 spells CASSGDRGGNTIYF. CDR3 coding DNA: TGTGCCAGCAGTGGAGACAGGGGAGGAAACACCATATATTTT.

The chain combines TRBV14 with TRBJ1-1, with no clear D. V dropped 0 bases and J dropped 4 bases, with 15 bases sitting between them. The V gene's germline CDR1 is SGHDN and CDR2 FVKESK. This CDR3 has 16 amino acids. Here the CDR3 DNA reads TGTGCCAGCAGCCAAGATAGCGTTGGGGTAGGCACTGAAGCTTTCTTT. It is translated as CASSQDSVGVGTEAFF.

V usage is TRBV6-5 and J usage is TRBJ1-1; D uncertain. This CDR3 comprises 14 residues. Trimming removed 6 bases from V and 6 bases from J, with 17 bases in between. The V gene's germline CDR1 is MNHEY and CDR2 SVGAGI. CDR3 sequence reads: CASSYGSGLAEAFF. CDR3 bases: TGTGCCAGCAGCTACGGCTCTGGACTCGCTGAAGCTTTCTTT.

The chain has TRBV7-2 and TRBJ1-1; D is possibly TRBD1 (5 bases). V was cut by 6 bases and J by 8 bases, with 13 bases left in between. Germline V lookup: CDR1 SGHTA, CDR2 FQGNSA. The CDR3 sequence is 12 residues long. The CDR3 DNA reads TGTGCCAGCAGGACCCGGGGGGGAGAAGCTTTCTTT. Amino acids: CASRTRGGEAFF.

V is TRBV5-5 and J is TRBJ2-7, with D unresolved. This CDR3 is 12 amino acids long. Germline V gene sequence: CDR1 SGHKS, CDR2 YYEKEE (reference sequence). Between the trimmed V and J ends, which lost 3 bases and 1 base, there was a span of 5 bases. The CDR3 region is CASSSRSYEQYF. In nucleotides, the CDR3 is TGTGCCAGCAGCTCTCGGTCCTACGAGCAGTACTTC. Looking up the rest from reference TRBV5-5 and TRBJ2-7 gives the full variable domain: DAGVTQSPTHLIKTRGQQVTLRCSPISGHKSVSWYQQVLGQGPQFIFQYYEKEERGRGNFPDRFSARQFPNYSSELNVNALLLGDSALYLCASSSRSYEQYFGPGTRLTVT.

The chain links TRBV4-1 to TRBJ1-5; no clear D gene. The CDR3 loop spans 14 amino acids. V was cut by 5 bases and J by 2 bases, with 10 bases left in between. Germline V lookup: CDR1 MGHRA, CDR2 YSYEKL. Written as DNA, the CDR3 is TGCGCCAGCAGCAGGGAGCAGGGCAATCAGCCCCAGCATTTT. This encodes CASSREQGNQPQHF.

The genes are TRBV24-1 and TRBJ2-2; possibly TRBD1 for D (5 bases). V was shortened by 4 bases and J by 1 base, with 12 bases between the two germline ends. This CDR3 contains 16 residues. The germline gives CDR1 KGHDR, CDR2 SFDVKD. In DNA, the CDR3 is TGTGCCACCAGTGACCCTACAGGTGGGAACACCGGGGAGCTGTTTTTT. Amino acid sequence: CATSDPTGGNTGELFF.

CDR3 protein: CASSPTGTGELFF. CDR3 nucleotides: TGTGCCAGCAGCCCAACAGGGACCGGGGAGCTGTTTTTT. The gene calls are TRBV7-9 and TRBJ2-2; weak D call: TRBD1 (6 bases). Trimming shortened V by 5 bases and J by 5 bases, and 9 bases separated the two germline ends. CDR1 and CDR2 (germline): SEHNR, FQNEAQ (reference sequence). There are 13 residues in the CDR3.

This rearrangement joins TRBV5-4 to TRBJ2-3; a weak D match, TRBD2 (5 bases). The CDR3 totals 13 residues. V shed 5 bases and J shed 4 bases, with 11 bases lying between them. Germline lookup yields CDR1 SGHNT and CDR2 YYREEE (reference sequence). For the CDR3, the DNA is TGTGCCAGCAGGGTAAGAGCGGCAGATACGCAGTATTTT. It yields the protein CASRVRAADTQYF. Based on the CDR3 plus reference TRBV5-4 and TRBJ2-3, the full variable domain is ETGVTQSPTHLIKTRGQQVTLRCSSQSGHNTVSWYQQALGQGPQFIFQYYREEENGRGNFPPRFSGLQFPNYSSELNVNALELDDSALYLCASRVRAADTQYFGPGTRLTVL.

The gene calls are TRBV5-4 and TRBJ1-4; D is possibly TRBD1 (6 bases). Germline-derived CDR1 and CDR2 are SGHNT and YYREEE (reference sequence). This CDR3 has 14 residues. V dropped 2 bases and J dropped 7 bases, with 12 bases sitting between them. CDR3 DNA: TGTGCCAGCAGCTTACAGGGCGGGGGTGAAAAACTGTTTTTT. Amino acids: CASSLQGGGEKLFF.